A single TCR beta chain is shown here with its context. What it binds is not known. The CDR3 loop spans 13 amino acids. The junction had 6 bases not matched to a gene; V was cut back by 0 bases and J by 13 bases. Germline CDR1 reads SGHDT; CDR2 reads YYEEEE. This sample stems from a study of T cells after yellow fever vaccination. Study-wide findings and caveats: Within FACS-sorted repertoires, abundant clonotypes contaminating from the bulk population could be present.

5'RACE template switching produced TCR cDNA carrying a universal primer site and UMIs. TCRdb redid the calling of the 5' RACE reads with MiXCR, one entry per CDR3 protein. The data show fewer than 400,000 distinct CDR3 sequences, 9.5% to 12% seen once. The rearrangement links TRBV5-6 to TRBJ1-5; TRBD1 agrees at 8 bases. The receptor was isolated from a man between 18 and 35 years old who received the YFV17D yellow fever vaccine. The starting material was CD4+ T cells sorted from PBMCs, obtained 45 days after the yellow fever booster vaccination. The CDR3 DNA follows: TGTGCCAGCAGCTTGGTGGGACAGGACCTACAGCATTTT. This encodes CASSLVGQDLQHF.